The clone carrying this T cell receptor (beta chain) was seen only a few times. Cohort assignment relied on participant-reported clinical history. Cohort 3 donors counted as recovered after two negative PCRs, clearance, or resolved symptoms. The sample is drawn from a study of blood T cell repertoires in COVID-19. About the study: T cells, B-cell-depleted T cells, or PBMCs supplied cDNA or gDNA.

The CDR3 spans 13 residues. Germline V gives CDR1 SGHRS, CDR2 YFSETQ. Trimming left V 4 bases short and J 4 bases short, with 11 bases between. Original handling: Estimates of nucleated cell counts were drawn from the amplification of reference gene primers. The assay was immunoSEQ multiplex PCR, and TCRdb's table has in-frame clones only and misses some. V and J calls and clone size are given by that table; D and trimming were obtained from the DNA. The profile covers about 460,000 clones, with about nine tenths appearing a single time and under 9.5% taken by the ten largest. This TCR came from a woman in her fifties or sixties who had recovered from COVID-19. The chain couples TRBV5-1 to TRBJ1-1; D ambiguous. Material for sequencing was PBMCs or T cells enriched from blood (not recorded which). CDR3 amino acids: CASSHFEGTEAFF. The CDR3 DNA reads TGCGCCAGCAGCCATTTCGAGGGCACTGAAGCTTTCTTT. Full variable domain (rest looked up from reference TRBV5-1 and TRBJ1-1): KAGVTQTPRYLIKTRGQQVTLSCSPISGHRSVSWYQQTPGQGLQFLFEYFSETQRNKGNFPGRFSGRQFSNSRSEMNVSTLELGDSALYLCASSHFEGTEAFFGQGTRLTVV.